The 25 T cell receptor beta chains in this list originate from one sample, sequenced in a study of human T cells and chemical hapten exposure. TCRdb called the RACE reads again in MiXCR, with one record for every CDR3 protein. The sample has 130,000 or so distinct CDR3 sequences, around 11% seen once. The time point was: patch test 3, about 24 weeks after DPC sensitization. Treatment denoted: therapeutic diphenylcyclopropenone sensitization with weekly scalp DPC. This specimen was whole blood, taken in connection with sensitization to the hapten diphenylcyclopropenone (DPC). These receptors were taken from a woman aged 50 to 65 with alopecia areata. Some clones in this sample may be carry-over from other donors' samples.

The chain links TRBV5-6 to TRBJ2-3; D is perhaps TRBD1 or TRBD2 (5 bases each). The V end was cut by 4 bases, the J end by 3 bases, with 15 bases between. Germline-derived CDR1 and CDR2 are SGHDT and YYEEEE. This CDR3 has 15 amino acids. As DNA, the CDR3 is TGTGCCAGCAGCCCGGGGCAGGGTTTAACAGATACGCAGTATTTT. It encodes CASSPGQGLTDTQYF.

A few counts support this clonotype. This chain links TRBV11-2 with TRBJ2-1; D gene ambiguous. Trimming shortened V by 1 base and J by 0 bases, and 7 bases separated the two germline ends. The CDR3 is 15 amino acids. Per the germline V gene, CDR1 is SGHAT and CDR2 is FQNNGV. This CDR3 is CASSLGPSSYNEQFF. CDR3 DNA: TGTGCCAGCAGCTTAGGCCCCAGCTCCTACAATGAGCAGTTCTTC.

This clonotype was detected a few times. The V gene is TRBV7-2, the J gene TRBJ2-3; D possibly corresponds to TRBD2 (7 bases). Germline CDR1 and CDR2: SGHTA and FQGNSA. V lost 3 bases, J lost 14 bases, and 15 bases lay in between. This CDR3 is built from 12 residues. In nucleotides, the CDR3 is TGTGCCAGCAGCTTCATGCGGGGGCGGCCGTATTTT. As protein: CASSFMRGRPYF.

The chain employs TRBV12-3 or TRBV12-4 and TRBJ2-7; the match to TRBD1 covers 7 bases. This CDR3 is 14 amino acids long. V dropped 8 bases and J dropped 0; count of bases not matched to a gene: 7. CDR3 amino acids: CASQHRDSSYEQYF. In DNA form, the CDR3 reads TGTGCCAGCCAACACCGGGACAGCTCCTACGAGCAGTACTTC.

The chain recombines TRBV24-1 with TRBJ2-5; tentative D call: TRBD2 (5 bases). Per the germline V gene, CDR1 is KGHDR and CDR2 is SFDVKD. This CDR3 has 15 amino acids. The V end lost 3 bases, the J end lost 0 bases, and 10 bases lay between the germline ends. The CDR3 reads CATSDAGGHQETQYF. DNA for the CDR3: TGTGCCACCAGTGATGCAGGCGGGCACCAAGAGACCCAGTACTTC.

This rearrangement joins TRBV2 to TRBJ1-2; D may be TRBD1 (6 bases). This CDR3 has 13 residues. Trimming pared 4 bases from V and 4 bases from J, leaving 10 bases between. The germline V gene has CDR1 SNHLY and CDR2 FYNNEI. This CDR3 is CASSGGDTYGYTF. The CDR3 DNA sequence: TGTGCCAGCAGTGGAGGGGACACCTATGGCTACACCTTC.

The count of this clonotype is one. The rearrangement links TRBV6-6 to TRBJ1-6; D perhaps matches TRBD1 (5 bases). V was clipped by 5 bases and J by 7 bases, with 12 bases between them. Germline V gene lookup returns CDR1 MNHNY and CDR2 SVGAGI (reference sequence). CDR3 length equals 14 residues. The CDR3: CASSKGVENSPLHF. In DNA, the CDR3 is TGTGCCAGCAGTAAAGGGGTCGAAAATTCACCCCTCCACTTT.

Only one count was recorded for this clonotype. This sequence may be a read error, since a much larger clone differs from it by one base. In nucleotides, the CDR3 is TGCAGCGTTTCACAGGGGTCACAACACAATGAGCAGCTCTTC. As protein: CSVSQGSQHNEQLF. J is TRBJ2-1 and V is TRBV29-1; TRBD1 aligns across 7 bases. CDR1 and CDR2 (germline): SQVTM, ANQGSEA. The CDR3 length is 14 residues.

This clonotype appeared many times. Written as DNA, the CDR3 is TGCAGCGCACGTACAGGTCCCCGGGAGCAGTACTTC. Encoded protein: CSARTGPREQYF. The V and J genes are TRBV29-1 and TRBJ2-7; possible D gene TRBD1, 5 bases. The CDR3 has 12 amino acids. V was trimmed by 7 bases and J by 7 bases, leaving 17 bases between them. Germline-derived CDR1 and CDR2 are SQVTM and ANQGSEA.

This rearrangement joins TRBV4-3 to TRBJ1-1, with unresolved D. Per the germline V gene, CDR1 is LGHNA and CDR2 is YSLEER. The CDR3 length is 15 residues. V gave up 0 bases and J gave up 0 bases, with 8 bases separating them. CDR3 region: CASSQDRLLNTEAFF. In DNA, the CDR3 is TGCGCCAGCAGCCAAGATCGGCTCTTGAACACTGAAGCTTTCTTT.

The CDR3 DNA reads TGTGCCACCCGGGGGGGCCCCGGCACAGATACGCAGTATTTT. This codes for CATRGGPGTDTQYF. This sequence joins TRBV10-3 and TRBJ2-3; TRBD2 aligns across 8 bases. Germline trimming cut 10 bases from V and 1 base from J; bases unmatched to any gene: 7. Germline CDR1 and CDR2: ENHRY and SYGVKD. The CDR3 has 14 residues.

The table lists this clonotype with many counts. The chain combines TRBV6-5 with TRBJ2-1, with D possibly being TRBD1 (6 bases). Trimming pared 5 bases from V and 2 bases from J, leaving 10 bases between. Looked up from germline, CDR1 is MNHEY and CDR2 is SVGAGI. This CDR3 comprises 14 residues. The chain's CDR3 is CASSPGETYNEQFF. In DNA, the CDR3 is TGTGCCAGCAGTCCAGGGGAGACCTACAATGAGCAGTTCTTC.

This clonotype appeared many times. The chain combines TRBV12-3 or TRBV12-4 with TRBJ2-3, with TRBD2 identical over 9 bases. The CDR3 runs 13 residues. V trimming: 3 bases; J trimming: 6 bases; junction bases outside the gene matches: 1. CDR3 bases: TGTGCCAGCAGTTTGAGCGGGGGGGATACGCAGTATTTT. It codes for CASSLSGGDTQYF.

This chain joins TRBV21-1 and TRBJ1-4; the D call in the table, TRBD1, was not verified against the DNA. TRBV21-1 constitutes a pseudogene. The CDR3 length is 14 residues. CDR3 residues: CASSKGTDNEKLFF. CDR3 DNA: TGTGCCAGCAGCAAAGGGACAGACAATGAAAAACTGTTTTTT.

In nucleotides, the CDR3 is TGCGCCAGCAGCCAAACGTGGGGAGGGGAAAAACTGTTTTTT. Amino acids: CASSQTWGGEKLFF. The V and J genes are TRBV5-1 and TRBJ1-4; D gene unclear. The V end lost 4 bases, the J end lost 8 bases, and 15 bases lay between the germline ends. The CDR3 is 14 residues long. Germline-derived CDR1 and CDR2 are SGHRS and YFSETQ.

This clonotype was detected only a few times. It may be a read error: a sequence one base away is much more abundant. The chain joins TRBV7-2 to TRBJ1-5; D is ambiguous. V was cut by 4 bases and J by 5 bases, with 9 bases left in between. This CDR3 is 13 amino acids long. Germline CDR1 is SGHTA and CDR2 is FQGNSA. The CDR3 is CASSCGHDQPQHF. CDR3 nucleotide sequence: TGTGCCAGCAGCTGTGGGCACGATCAGCCCCAGCATTTT.

This clonotype was recorded many times. In DNA, the CDR3 is TGTGCCAGCTCACCTGGGACAGGTAATGGAGATACGCAGTATTTT. Translating it yields CASSPGTGNGDTQYF. This sequence joins TRBV18 and TRBJ2-3, with 8 bases identical to TRBD1. The CDR3 spans 15 residues. V gave up 3 bases and J gave up 5 bases; unmatched junction bases: 7. Looked up from germline, CDR1 is KGHSH and CDR2 is LQKENI.

The gene calls are TRBV6-2 or TRBV6-3 and TRBJ2-2, with 9 bases that match TRBD2. CDR3 size: 14 residues. Germline CDR1 is MNHEY and CDR2 is SVGEGT. The junction had 6 bases not matched to a gene; V was cut back by 7 bases and J by 6 bases. CDR3 DNA sequence: TGTGCCAGCAAGCCGCTAGCGGGATCCGGGGAGCTGTTTTTT. Its protein is CASKPLAGSGELFF.

This clonotype appeared a few times. The V gene is TRBV27, the J gene TRBJ2-5; D could derive from TRBD1 or TRBD2 (5 bases each). The CDR3 is 15 residues long. Germline CDR1 and CDR2: MNHEY and SMNVEV (reference sequence). The V and J ends lost 3 bases and 0 bases respectively, with 11 bases between them. In DNA form, the CDR3 reads TGTGCCAGCAGTTTGAGAGGGGCTAACCAAGAGACCCAGTACTTC. The encoded protein is CASSLRGANQETQYF.

This rearrangement joins TRBV7-9 to TRBJ1-2; D is possibly TRBD1 (5 bases). CDR3 size: 12 residues. CDR1 is SEHNR, CDR2 FQNEAQ, per germline (reference sequence). Trimming cost V 3 bases and J 8 bases, with 10 bases left between them. The CDR3 loop reads CASSLGRGGYTF. The CDR3 coding sequence is TGTGCCAGCAGCTTGGGACGAGGGGGCTACACCTTC.

This clonotype was picked up many times. One junction end does not reproduce the germline sequence, and a read error may be involved. CDR3 bases: TGTGCCAGCAGTCTAGCGGGGAGAACCGGGGAGCTGTTTTTT. This codes for CASSLAGRTGELFF. V gene TRBV12-3 or TRBV12-4 combines with J gene TRBJ2-2; 9 bases align to TRBD2. The CDR3 runs 14 residues.

This clonotype was detected ten times or more. This sequence joins TRBV7-7 and TRBJ2-3, with no clear D. The V gene lost 4 bases and the J gene lost 4 bases, with 12 bases spanning the gap. Germline V gene sequence: CDR1 SSHAT, CDR2 FNYEAQ (reference sequence). This CDR3 contains 14 residues. The CDR3 spells CASSSSPASDTQYF. CDR3 DNA: TGTGCCAGCAGCTCTTCTCCGGCTTCAGATACGCAGTATTTT.

V is TRBV9 and J is TRBJ1-5, with D unresolved. The CDR3 length is 14 residues. Germline-derived CDR1 and CDR2 are SGDLS and YYNGEE. Trimming cost V 4 bases and J 3 bases, with 11 bases left between them. CDR3 sequence: CASSIDGSNQPQHF. CDR3 sequence (DNA): TGTGCCAGCAGCATTGACGGGTCCAATCAGCCCCAGCATTTT. The variable domain in full, with the rest retrieved from reference TRBV9 and TRBJ1-5, is DSGVTQTPKHLITATGQRVTLRCSPRSGDLSVYWYQQSLDQGLQFLIQYYNGEERAKGNILERFSAQQFPDLHSELNLSSLELGDSALYFCASSIDGSNQPQHFGDGTRLSIL.

This clonotype was found a few times. J is TRBJ2-3 and V is TRBV12-3 or TRBV12-4; possibly TRBD2 for D (7 bases). This CDR3 is 16 amino acids long. Trimming stripped 6 bases from V and 4 bases from J, with 20 bases between. CDR3 coding DNA: TGTGCCAGCAGCCTCTGGGGAGGGGGGGTGGCAGATACGCAGTATTTT. Encoded protein: CASSLWGGGVADTQYF.

The sample holds a few counts of this clonotype. The rearrangement links TRBV28 to TRBJ2-4; 8 bases are shared with TRBD1. V lost 6 bases to trimming and J lost 8 bases; unmatched junction nucleotides: 9. CDR1 is MDHEN and CDR2 is SYDVKM in the germline V gene. This CDR3 region has 14 residues. DNA for the CDR3: TGTGCCAGCAGCGGACAGGGCAAAAGATACATTCAGTACTTC. Encoded protein: CASSGQGKRYIQYF.